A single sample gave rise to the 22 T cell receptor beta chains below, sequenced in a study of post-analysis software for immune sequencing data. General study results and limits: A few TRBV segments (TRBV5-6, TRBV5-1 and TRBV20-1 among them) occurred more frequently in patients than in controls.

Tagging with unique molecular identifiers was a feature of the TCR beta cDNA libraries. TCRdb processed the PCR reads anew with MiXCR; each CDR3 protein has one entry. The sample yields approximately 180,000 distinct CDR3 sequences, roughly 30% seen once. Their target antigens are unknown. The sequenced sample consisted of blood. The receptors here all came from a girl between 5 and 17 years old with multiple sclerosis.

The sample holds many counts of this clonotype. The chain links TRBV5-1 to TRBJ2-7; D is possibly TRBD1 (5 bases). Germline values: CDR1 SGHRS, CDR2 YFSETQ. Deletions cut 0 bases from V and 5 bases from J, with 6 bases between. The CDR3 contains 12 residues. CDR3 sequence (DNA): TGCGCCAGCAGCTTGGAGGGGAACGAGCAGTACTTC. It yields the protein CASSLEGNEQYF.

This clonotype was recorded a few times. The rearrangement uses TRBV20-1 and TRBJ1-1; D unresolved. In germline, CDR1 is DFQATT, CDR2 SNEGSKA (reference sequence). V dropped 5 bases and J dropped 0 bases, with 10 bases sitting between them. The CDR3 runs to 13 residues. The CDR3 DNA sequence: TGCAGTGCTTACGGTAATATGAACACTGAAGCTTTCTTT. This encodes CSAYGNMNTEAFF.

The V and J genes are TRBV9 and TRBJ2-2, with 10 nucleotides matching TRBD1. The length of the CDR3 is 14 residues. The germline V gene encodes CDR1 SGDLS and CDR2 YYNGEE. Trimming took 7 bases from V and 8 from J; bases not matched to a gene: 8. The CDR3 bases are TGTGCCAGCGACCCGGGACAGGGGCTAGGGGAGCTGTTTTTT. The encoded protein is CASDPGQGLGELFF.

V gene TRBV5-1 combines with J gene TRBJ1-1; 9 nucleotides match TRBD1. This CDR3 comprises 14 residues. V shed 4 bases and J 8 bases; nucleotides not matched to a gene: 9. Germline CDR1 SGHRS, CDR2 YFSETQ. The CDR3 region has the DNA TGCGCCAGCAGCGCGGGACAGGGAGTAGGAGAAGCTTTCTTT. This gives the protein CASSAGQGVGEAFF.

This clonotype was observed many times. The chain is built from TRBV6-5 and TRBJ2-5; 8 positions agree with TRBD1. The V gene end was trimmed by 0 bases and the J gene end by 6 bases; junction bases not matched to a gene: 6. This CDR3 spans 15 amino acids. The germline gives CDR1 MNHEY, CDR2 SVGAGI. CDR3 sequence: CASSYSYRGDKTQYF. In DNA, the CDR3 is TGTGCCAGCAGTTACTCGTACAGGGGGGATAAGACCCAGTACTTC.

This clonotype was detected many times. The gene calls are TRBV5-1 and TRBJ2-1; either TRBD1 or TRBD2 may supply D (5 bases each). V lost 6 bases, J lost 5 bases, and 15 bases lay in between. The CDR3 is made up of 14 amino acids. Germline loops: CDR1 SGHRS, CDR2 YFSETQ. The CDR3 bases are TGCGCCAGCACCCGGGGACCCGGTAACAATGAGCAGTTCTTC. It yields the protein CASTRGPGNNEQFF.

The CDR3 DNA sequence: TGCAGCGTCGACAGGGGAGTTGGTAATGGCTACACCTTC. It translates to CSVDRGVGNGYTF. The chain carries TRBV29-1 and TRBJ1-2, with 8 bases lining up with TRBD1. V lost 6 bases, J lost 6 bases, and 9 bases stayed unmatched. Germline V lookup: CDR1 SQVTM, CDR2 ANQGSEA. This CDR3 is built from 13 residues. The whole variable domain, remainder taken from reference TRBV29-1 and TRBJ1-2, is SAVISQKPSRDICQRGTSLTIQCQVDSQVTMMFWYRQQPGQSLTLIATANQGSEATYESGFVIDKFPISRPNLTFSTLTVSNMSPEDSSIYLCSVDRGVGNGYTFGSGTRLTVV.

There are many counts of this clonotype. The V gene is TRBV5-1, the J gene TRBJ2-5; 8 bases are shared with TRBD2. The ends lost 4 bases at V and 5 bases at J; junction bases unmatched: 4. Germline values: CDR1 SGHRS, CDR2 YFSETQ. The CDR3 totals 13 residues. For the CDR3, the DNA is TGCGCCAGCAGCCGGACTAGCTGGGAGACCCAGTACTTC. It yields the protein CASSRTSWETQYF. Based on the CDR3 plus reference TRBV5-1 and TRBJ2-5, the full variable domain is KAGVTQTPRYLIKTRGQQVTLSCSPISGHRSVSWYQQTPGQGLQFLFEYFSETQRNKGNFPGRFSGRQFSNSRSEMNVSTLELGDSALYLCASSRTSWETQYFGPGTRLLVL.

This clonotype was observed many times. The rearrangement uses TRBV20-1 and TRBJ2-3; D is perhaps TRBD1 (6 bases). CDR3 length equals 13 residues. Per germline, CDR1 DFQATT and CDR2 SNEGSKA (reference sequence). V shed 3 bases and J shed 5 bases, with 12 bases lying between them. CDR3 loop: CSASPGTRDTQYF. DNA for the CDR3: TGCAGTGCTAGTCCCGGGACAAGAGATACGCAGTATTTT.

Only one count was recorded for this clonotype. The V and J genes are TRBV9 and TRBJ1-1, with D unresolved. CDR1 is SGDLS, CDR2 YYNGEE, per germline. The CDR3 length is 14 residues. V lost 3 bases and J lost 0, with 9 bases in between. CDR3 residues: CASSDSPMNTEAFF. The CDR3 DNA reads TGTGCCAGCAGCGACAGCCCCATGAACACTGAAGCTTTCTTT.

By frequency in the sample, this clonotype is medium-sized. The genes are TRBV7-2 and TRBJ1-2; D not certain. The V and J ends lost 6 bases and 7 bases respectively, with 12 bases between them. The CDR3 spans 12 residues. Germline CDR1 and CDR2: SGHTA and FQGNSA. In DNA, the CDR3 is TGTGCCAGCAGTTCGACGGGCCCTGGCTACACCTTC. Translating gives CASSSTGPGYTF.

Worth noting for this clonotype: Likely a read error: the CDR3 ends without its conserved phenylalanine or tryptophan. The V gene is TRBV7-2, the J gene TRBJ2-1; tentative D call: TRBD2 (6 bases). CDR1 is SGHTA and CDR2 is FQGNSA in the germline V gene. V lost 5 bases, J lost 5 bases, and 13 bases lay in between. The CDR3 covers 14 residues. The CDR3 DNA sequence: TGTGCCAGCAGCCCCGGGACTGGACACAATGAGCAGTTCACC. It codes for CASSPGTGHNEQFT.

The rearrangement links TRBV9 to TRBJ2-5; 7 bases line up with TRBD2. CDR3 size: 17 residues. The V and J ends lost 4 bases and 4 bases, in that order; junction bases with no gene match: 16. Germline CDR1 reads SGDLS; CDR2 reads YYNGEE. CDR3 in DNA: TGTGCCAGCAGCACCCGCGAAGGGGCGGGAGTGGGAGAGACCCAGTACTTC. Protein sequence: CASSTREGAGVGETQYF.

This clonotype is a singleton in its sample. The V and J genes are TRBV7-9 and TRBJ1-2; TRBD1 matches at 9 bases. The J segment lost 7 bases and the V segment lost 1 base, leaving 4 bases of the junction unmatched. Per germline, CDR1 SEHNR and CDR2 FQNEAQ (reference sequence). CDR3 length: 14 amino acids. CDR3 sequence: CASSLEDRGAGYTF. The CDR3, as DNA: TGTGCCAGCAGCTTAGAAGACAGGGGGGCTGGCTACACCTTC.

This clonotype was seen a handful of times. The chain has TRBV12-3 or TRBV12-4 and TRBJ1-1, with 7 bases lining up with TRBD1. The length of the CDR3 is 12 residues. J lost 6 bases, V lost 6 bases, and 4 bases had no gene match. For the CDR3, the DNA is TGTGCCAGCAGGATCCAGGGGGCTGAAGCTTTCTTT. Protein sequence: CASRIQGAEAFF.

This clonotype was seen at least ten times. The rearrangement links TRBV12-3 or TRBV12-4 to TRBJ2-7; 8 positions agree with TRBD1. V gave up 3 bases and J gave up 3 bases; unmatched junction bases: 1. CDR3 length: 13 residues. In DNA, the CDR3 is TGTGCCAGCAGTTTTGGACAGGGCTACGAGCAGTACTTC. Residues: CASSFGQGYEQYF.

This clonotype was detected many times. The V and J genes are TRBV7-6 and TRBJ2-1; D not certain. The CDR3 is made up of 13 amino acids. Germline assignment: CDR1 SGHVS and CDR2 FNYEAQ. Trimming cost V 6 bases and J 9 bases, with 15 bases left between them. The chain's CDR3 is CASSSSYVGEQFF. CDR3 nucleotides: TGTGCCAGCAGTTCCTCGTATGTGGGTGAGCAGTTCTTC.

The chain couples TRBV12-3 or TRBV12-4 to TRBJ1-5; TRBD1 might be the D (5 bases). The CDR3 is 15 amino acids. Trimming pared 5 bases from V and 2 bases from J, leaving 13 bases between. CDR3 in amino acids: CASSLQRGGNQPQHF. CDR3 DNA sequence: TGTGCCAGCAGTCTCCAGAGGGGAGGCAATCAGCCCCAGCATTTT.

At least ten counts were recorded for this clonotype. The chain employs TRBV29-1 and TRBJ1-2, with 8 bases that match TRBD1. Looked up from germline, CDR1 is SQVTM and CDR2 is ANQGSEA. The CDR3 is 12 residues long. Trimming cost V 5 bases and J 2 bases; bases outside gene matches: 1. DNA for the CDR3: TGCAGCGTTAGGACAGGGAACTATGGCTACACCTTC. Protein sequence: CSVRTGNYGYTF.

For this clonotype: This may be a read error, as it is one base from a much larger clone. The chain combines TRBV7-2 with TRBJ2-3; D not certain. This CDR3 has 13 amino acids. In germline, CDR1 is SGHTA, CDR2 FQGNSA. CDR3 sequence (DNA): TGTGCCGGCAGCTGGTTTAAGACAGATACGCAGTATTTT. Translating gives CAGSWFKTDTQYF. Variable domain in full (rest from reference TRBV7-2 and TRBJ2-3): GAGVSQSPSNKVTEKGKDVELRCDPISGHTALYWYRQSLGQGLEFLIYFQGNSAPDKSGLPSDRFSAERTGGSVSTLTIQRTQQEDSAVYLCAGSWFKTDTQYFGPGTRLTVL.

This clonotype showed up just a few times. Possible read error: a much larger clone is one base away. CDR3 amino acids: CASRDSDVDTQYF. DNA of the CDR3: TGTGCCAGCAGGGACTCGGACGTCGATACGCAGTATTTT. V usage is TRBV6-4 and J usage is TRBJ2-3; TRBD2 is a possible D gene (5 bases). Germline CDR1 and CDR2: MRHNA and SNTAGT. The CDR3 is 13 residues long.

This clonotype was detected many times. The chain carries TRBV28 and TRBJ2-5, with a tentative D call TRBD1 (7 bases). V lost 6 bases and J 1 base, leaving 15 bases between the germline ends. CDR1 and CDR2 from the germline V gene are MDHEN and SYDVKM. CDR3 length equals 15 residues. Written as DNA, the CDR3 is TGTGCCAGCAGGCTTAACCAGGGGGGCCAAGAGACCCAGTACTTC. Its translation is CASRLNQGGQETQYF. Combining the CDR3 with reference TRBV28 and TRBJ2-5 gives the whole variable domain DVKVTQSSRYLVKRTGEKVFLECVQDMDHENMFWYRQDPGLGLRLIYFSYDVKMKEKGDIPEGYSVSREKKERFSLILESASTNQTSMYLCASRLNQGGQETQYFGPGTRLLVL.